The 7 T cell receptor beta chains below were found in one sample sequenced in a study of shared clonotypes between healthy human individuals. CD8 cells classed as naive were CD45RO-negative and positively selected for CCR7, excluding terminally differentiated effector memory CD45RA+ cells. Assay: immunoSEQ multiplex PCR; the TCRdb copy retains only in-frame clones and omits some. The table records about 2.1 million clones, 93% of them present only once. Source material: naive CD8+ T cells from PBMCs. All receptors come from a man younger than 35 in good health. Some clones in this sample may be carry-over from other donors' samples.

CDR3 sequence: CASSLRSGDGTLGSPQYF. CDR3 nucleotide sequence: TGCGCCAGCAGCCTTCGGTCGGGGGATGGGACCCTCGGTTCTCCCCAGTACTTC. This rearrangement joins TRBV5-1 to TRBJ2-5; D possibly corresponds to TRBD2 (6 bases). Trimming left V 4 bases short and J 9 bases short, with 31 bases between. The CDR3 totals 18 residues. Germline V gene data show CDR1 as SGHRS and CDR2 as YFSETQ.

Comment on this clone: The sample carries other DNA sequences with the same CDR3. The chain's CDR3 is CASSPGTSVYNEQFF. The CDR3 DNA follows: TGTGCCAGCAGTCCCGGGACTAGCGTTTACAATGAGCAGTTCTTC. The chain employs TRBV6-5 and TRBJ2-1; 10 bases are shared with TRBD2. V shed 5 bases and J 4 bases; nucleotides not matched to a gene: 5. CDR1 is MNHEY, CDR2 SVGAGI, per germline. The CDR3 loop spans 15 amino acids.

The chain carries TRBV11-1 and TRBJ2-7; D unresolved. V dropped 5 bases and J dropped 7 bases, with 9 bases sitting between them. CDR1 SGHAT and CDR2 FQDESV come from the germline V gene (reference sequence). This CDR3 is built from 11 residues. The CDR3 DNA reads TGTGCCAGCAGCACCGGCTGGGAGCAGTACTTC. Its translation is CASSTGWEQYF.

This sequence joins TRBV19 and TRBJ1-2; D unclear. Trimming left V 9 bases short and J 7 bases short, with 18 bases between. The V gene's germline CDR1 is LNHDA and CDR2 SQIVND (reference sequence). The CDR3 runs to 13 residues. The CDR3 reads CASEPGAGAGYTF. CDR3 coding DNA: TGTGCCAGCGAACCTGGTGCGGGTGCTGGCTACACCTTC. The full variable domain, its missing parts supplied by reference TRBV19 and TRBJ1-2, is DGGITQSPKYLFRKEGQNVTLSCEQNLNHDAMYWYRQDPGQGLRLIYYSQIVNDFQKGDIAEGYSVSREKKESFPLTVTSAQKNPTAFYLCASEPGAGAGYTFGSGTRLTVV.

CDR3 coding DNA: TGTGCCAGCAGCCCGGGGGACAGCAGATTTAACTATGGCTACACCTTC. This sequence encodes CASSPGDSRFNYGYTF. The chain links TRBV5-4 to TRBJ1-2; 7 positions agree with TRBD1. This CDR3 contains 16 residues. Per the germline V gene, CDR1 is SGHNT and CDR2 is YYREEE (reference sequence). V shed 4 bases and J 1 base; nucleotides not matched to a gene: 10.

This rearrangement joins TRBV7-2 to TRBJ1-1, with D tentatively TRBD1 (6 bases). The CDR3 sequence is 16 residues long. V gave up 5 bases and J gave up 4 bases, with 20 bases separating them. Per germline, CDR1 SGHTA and CDR2 FQGNSA. The CDR3: CASSPTGGPPSTEAFF. The CDR3 DNA follows: TGTGCCAGCAGCCCCACCGGGGGCCCTCCCAGCACTGAAGCTTTCTTT. The full variable domain, with the rest looked up from reference TRBV7-2 and TRBJ1-1, is GAGVSQSPSNKVTEKGKDVELRCDPISGHTALYWYRQSLGQGLEFLIYFQGNSAPDKSGLPSDRFSAERTGGSVSTLTIQRTQQEDSAVYLCASSPTGGPPSTEAFFGQGTRLTVV.

The gene calls are TRBV7-9 and TRBJ2-5; 8 nucleotides line up with TRBD2. The length of the CDR3 is 12 residues. V was clipped by 9 bases and J by 3 bases; unmatched bases: 3. Germline CDR1 is SEHNR and CDR2 is FQNEAQ (reference sequence). CDR3 sequence (DNA): TGTGCCAGTCGGGGACTAGAAGAGACCCAGTACTTC. This codes for CASRGLEETQYF.